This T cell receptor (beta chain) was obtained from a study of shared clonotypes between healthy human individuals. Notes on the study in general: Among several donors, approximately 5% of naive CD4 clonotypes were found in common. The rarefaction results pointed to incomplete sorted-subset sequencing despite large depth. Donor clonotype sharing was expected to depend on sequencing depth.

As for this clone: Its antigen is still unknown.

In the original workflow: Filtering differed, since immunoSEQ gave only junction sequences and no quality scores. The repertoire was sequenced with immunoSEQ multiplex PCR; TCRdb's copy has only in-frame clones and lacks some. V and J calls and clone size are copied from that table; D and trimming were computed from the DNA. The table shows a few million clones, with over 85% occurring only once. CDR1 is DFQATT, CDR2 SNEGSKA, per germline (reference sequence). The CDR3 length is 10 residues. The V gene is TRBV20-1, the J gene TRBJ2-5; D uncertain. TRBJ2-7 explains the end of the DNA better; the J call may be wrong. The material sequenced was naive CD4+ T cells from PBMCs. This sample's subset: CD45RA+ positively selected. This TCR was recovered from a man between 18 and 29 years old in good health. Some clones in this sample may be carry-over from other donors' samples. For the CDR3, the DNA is TGCAGTGCCCCTTACTACGAGCAGTACTTC. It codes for CSAPYYEQYF.